This T cell receptor beta chain was recorded in a study of blood T cell repertoires in COVID-19 (dated by TCRdb to about 2020). Context from the whole study: The collaborator samples originated in the United States, Italy and Spain and spanned the acute and convalescent phases of COVID-19. The sample metadata nearly always contained a de-identified subject ID, COVID-19 status, age in years and sex. The material from the prospective study consisted of cDNA or gDNA derived from T cells, B-cell-depleted T cells, or PBMCs. Deeply sampled blood TCRbeta repertoires from subjects exposed to, actively infected with, or recovered from COVID-19 were included in the dataset. The repertoires were made available in a free public database intended to serve as a resource for research on the immune response to SARS-CoV-2. The samples were drawn from the first 160 participants of the ongoing ImmuneRACE study and from more than 1,000 subjects provided by 6 global collaborators. Where available, HLA class I and class II types were obtained from metadata supplied by the sample provider rather than from assay-based typing. Results and caveats for the whole study, not just this receptor: How much clinical and demographic metadata was included differed by source and by participant, and the metadata was provided uncurated.

Collaborating institutions collected whole blood in K2EDTA tubes following their own protocols. For TCRbeta analysis, collaborators shipped samples as frozen whole blood, isolated PBMCs, or DNA extracted from either of those sample types. TCRbeta CDR3 regions were amplified from genomic DNA using the immunoSEQ Assay, a bias-controlled multiplex PCR. The source study handled its data this way. Within the assay, amplification of reference gene primers was used to estimate how many nucleated cells each sample contained. To quantify the absolute abundance of each unique TCRbeta CDR3 rearrangement, sequence reads were collapsed and filtered. For each sample, productive Simpson clonality was calculated by taking the square root of Simpson's diversity index across productive rearrangements. TCRdb retrieved this table from immuneACCESS and kept in-frame rearrangements only. Not all clones are present; in checked studies, unresolved V genes account for under half, and no reason is known for the remainder. Clone size and V and J calls were adopted from that table, with D and trimming inferred from the DNA. A total of around 380,000 clones appear in this sample, roughly 86% of them only once. The ten top clones hold around 1% of the sample.

As for this clone: Its antigen specificity is not known. No quality values exist for individual bases; no much larger clone is one base distant.

Source material: peripheral blood. The sequence derives from a human donor with acute or convalescent COVID-19. The donor label of this sample is uncertain.

The bases are TGCAGCGTTGAAGATCGTACAGGGAGGGGCTCTGGGGCCAACGTCCTGACTTTC. Its amino acids are CSVEDRTGRGSGANVLTF. Recombination linked TRBV29-1 to TRBJ2-6; matching of 7 bases hints at TRBD2 as the D gene. The germline V gene provides CDR1 SQVTM and CDR2 ANQGSEA. The CDR3 numbers 18 residues from cysteine through phenylalanine. Here the CDR3 DNA is all that survives: 54 bases in frame from base 1. V was cut back by 0 bases and J by 0 bases, leaving a gap of 15 bases between them.